This TCR beta chain was recorded in a study of cytomegalovirus exposure and HLA in healthy donors. Points from the study as a whole: Serostatus for CMV was the only available immune exposure information. A later analysis reportedly found fewer N-insertions in an Asian-associated ancestry cluster than the approximately 700-donor mean. The study flagged 150 to 200 TCR beta chains as cytomegalovirus-associated. Analysis was carried out at a later point, and it linked a missense DCLRE1C variant to TCR beta V- and J-gene trimming.

The primer mix had 60 Vbeta and 13 Jbeta primers. Profiling relied on immunoSEQ multiplex PCR, and the TCRdb table lists in-frame clones only, not all of them. Its clone listing holds 60,000 to 100,000 clones. Comment on this clone: Its antigen is not identified.

This sequence originates from a man aged 30 to 45 in good health and CMV-seronegative. Sequenced: PBMCs.

The CDR3 region has the DNA TGTGCCAGCTCAACGGACACTGGGGCCAACGTCCTGACTTTC. Residues: CASSTDTGANVLTF. V usage is TRBV18 and J usage is TRBJ2-6, with D maybe TRBD1 (5 bases). The germline CDR1 and CDR2 sequences are KGHSH and LQKENI. The length of the CDR3 is 14 residues. Trimming shortened V by 5 bases and J by 2 bases, and 7 bases separated the two germline ends.